The clone carrying this TCR beta chain was detected many times. Its antigen is as yet unknown. Each CDR3 protein gets one entry after TCRdb re-called the RACE reads with MiXCR. Of some 82,000 distinct CDR3 sequences in the sample, about 11% were seen once. This sample was taken from a study of human T cells and chemical hapten exposure. Overall study findings and caveats: There were significantly more large CDR3 similarity clusters among expanded TCRs than among controls.

Documented time point: patch test 1, 2 weeks after DPC sensitization. Treatment defined: therapeutic diphenylcyclopropenone sensitization with weekly scalp DPC. Prior to each patch test being applied, blood was drawn. Sample donors consisted of patients with alopecia, aged 18 to 70 years, who were suitable for DPC. This clonotype was sampled from a woman between 50 and 59 years old with alopecia areata. Some clones in this sample may be carry-over from other donors' samples. The material sequenced was whole blood, taken in connection with sensitization to the hapten diphenylcyclopropenone (DPC).

CDR3: CASSLDGERTSNYGYTF. CDR3 DNA: TGTGCCAGCAGCCTTGATGGGGAGAGAACCTCTAACTATGGCTACACCTTC. V gene TRBV3-2 combines with J gene TRBJ1-2. TRBV3-2 is a documented pseudogene. CDR3 size: 17 residues.